The 7 T cell receptor beta chains reported below all come from one sample, sequenced in a study of vaccination and CD4 T cells after COVID-19. The Oncomine TCR Beta short-read assay was what sequenced the DNA obtained from cultured CD4+ T cells. From the PCR reads, TCRdb called clonotypes with MiXCR, one entry per CDR3 protein. The profile shows 15,000 to 20,000 distinct CDR3 sequences, 36% of them singletons. Noted treatment: approximately nine-day PBMC culture with coronavirus spike peptide pools or control peptides (ViraFEST assay). The antigens these receptors bind are not known. The starting material was CD4+ T cells from blood, cultured in vitro, obtained before SARS-CoV-2 vaccination. The receptors were gathered from a human donor who received a COVID-19 vaccine.

A note on this clonotype: The junction does not match germline at one end; this may be a read error. The V call is TRBV7-9, the J call TRBJ2-5, with a weak D call TRBD1 (5 bases). The germline CDR1 and CDR2 sequences are SEHNR and FQNEAQ (reference sequence). The CDR3 consists of 14 residues. The CDR3 DNA reads TGCGCCAGCAGCTTGGGGCTTGGTCAAGAGACCCAGTACTTC. Amino acids: CASSLGLGQETQYF.

This rearrangement joins TRBV12-3 or TRBV12-4 to TRBJ2-7, with 7 bases matching TRBD1. Trimming at V came to 5 bases and at J to 2 bases, leaving 18 bases not matched to a gene. This CDR3 has 18 residues. The CDR3: CASSPLLEGADFPYEQYF. In DNA, the CDR3 is TGTGCCAGCAGTCCCCTCCTAGAGGGGGCGGATTTTCCCTACGAGCAGTACTTC.

The chain joins TRBV6-5 to TRBJ2-1; 7 positions agree with TRBD1. The CDR3 covers 15 residues. CDR1 and CDR2 (germline): MNHEY, SVGAGI. Trimming cost V 4 bases and J 0 bases; bases outside gene matches: 3. The CDR3 DNA reads TGTGCCAGCAGTTGGGGACAGAGCTCCTACAATGAGCAGTTCTTC. This gives the protein CASSWGQSSYNEQFF.

This clonotype was observed a few times. The chain is built from TRBV30 and TRBJ2-5, with TRBD1 matching 9 bases. Germline V lookup: CDR1 GTSNPN, CDR2 SVGIG (reference sequence). The CDR3 covers 10 residues. Trimming removed 5 bases from V and 11 bases from J; junction bases left unmatched: 3. CDR3 in amino acids: CAWGTGKQYF. DNA for the CDR3: TGTGCCTGGGGGACAGGGAAGCAGTACTTC.

The chain is built from TRBV7-2 and TRBJ2-7; TRBD1 is a possible D gene (6 bases). CDR3 size: 17 residues. Germline values: CDR1 SGHTA, CDR2 FQGNSA. V was pared by 0 bases and J by 0 bases, with 15 bases between. The CDR3 protein is CASSLAPLTGFSYEQYF. The DNA of the CDR3 is TGTGCCAGCAGCTTAGCTCCCCTAACAGGGTTCTCCTACGAGCAGTACTTC.

The rearrangement links TRBV9 to TRBJ1-3; D uncertain. The CDR3 runs to 14 residues. Per the germline V gene, CDR1 is SGDLS and CDR2 is YYNGEE. V was clipped by 0 bases and J by 3 bases, with 7 bases between them. CDR3 DNA: TGTGCCAGCAGCGTAGCCCGGGGTGGAAACACCATATATTTT. Residues: CASSVARGGNTIYF.

The genes are TRBV2 and TRBJ1-1; D unclear. Germline V gene sequence: CDR1 SNHLY, CDR2 FYNNEI. This CDR3 region has 11 residues. Trimming shortened V by 5 bases and J by 7 bases, and 8 bases separated the two germline ends. For the CDR3, the DNA is TGTGCCAGCAGTTTAGCGATTGAAGCTTTCTTT. This codes for CASSLAIEAFF. The complete variable domain, with remaining parts taken from reference TRBV2 and TRBJ1-1, reads EPEVTQTPSHQVTQMGQEVILRCVPISNHLYFYWYRQILGQKVEFLVSFYNNEISEKSEIFDDQFSVERPDGSNFTLKIRSTKLEDSAMYFCASSLAIEAFFGQGTRLTVV.